Below are 13 T cell receptor beta chains sequenced from a single sample in a study of technical replicates of blood from a handful of donors. Method: immunoSEQ multiplex PCR; TCRdb's copy keeps in-frame clones and lacks some. The sample holds about 81,000 clones, over 75% seen once. Sequencing was done on a sample of PBMCs. The origin of the receptors is a human donor in good health. Some clones in this sample may be carry-over from other donors' samples.

This clone was detected only a few times. The V gene is TRBV10-3, the J gene TRBJ1-1; D is uncertain. Germline CDR1 ENHRY, CDR2 SYGVKD. V lost 2 bases and J lost 4, with 14 bases in between. CDR3 length: 15 residues. CDR3 amino acids: CAISELAGSSTEAFF. The CDR3 DNA reads as TGTGCCATCAGTGAGCTGGCAGGATCCTCCACTGAAGCTTTCTTT.

The V and J genes are TRBV19 and TRBJ1-1; D ambiguous. The CDR3 totals 15 residues. In germline, CDR1 is LNHDA, CDR2 SQIVND (reference sequence). V was pared by 7 bases and J by 0 bases, with 15 bases between. CDR3 residues: CASKTLNRLNTEAFF. The CDR3 DNA follows: TGTGCCAGTAAAACACTGAACAGATTGAACACTGAAGCTTTCTTT.

This clone appeared a few times. The chain is built from TRBV7-3 and TRBJ1-1; D is possibly TRBD1 (5 bases). Germline assignment: CDR1 SGHTA and CDR2 FQGTGA. The CDR3 spans 13 residues. V gave up 0 bases and J gave up 7 bases, with 9 bases separating them. CDR3 nucleotides: TGTGCCAGCAGCTTAACAGGGGCAGGTGAAGCTTTCTTT. This encodes CASSLTGAGEAFF.

The V call is TRBV6-4, the J call TRBJ2-3, with D possibly being TRBD2 (8 bases). CDR3 length equals 17 residues. Between the trimmed V and J ends, which lost 3 bases and 4 bases, there was a span of 20 bases. CDR1 MRHNA and CDR2 SNTAGT come from the germline V gene. The CDR3 loop reads CASSEQRGRGPADTQYF. The CDR3 region has the DNA TGTGCCAGCAGTGAGCAGCGGGGGAGGGGGCCTGCAGATACGCAGTATTTT.

The chain is built from TRBV29-1 and TRBJ2-7; TRBD1 matches at 7 bases. The CDR3 sequence is 13 residues long. From germline, CDR1 is SQVTM and CDR2 ANQGSEA. V was clipped by 7 bases and J by 2 bases; unmatched bases: 8. The CDR3 sequence is CSATGLITYEQYF. CDR3 sequence (DNA): TGCAGCGCGACAGGGCTGATCACCTACGAGCAGTACTTC.

The chain carries TRBV9 and TRBJ1-3; possible D gene TRBD1, 5 bases. Trimming took 0 bases from V and 4 from J, leaving 11 bases between them. Germline loops: CDR1 SGDLS, CDR2 YYNGEE. This CDR3 has 15 amino acids. The CDR3 protein is CASSVGQGGGNTIYF. The CDR3 DNA follows: TGTGCCAGCAGCGTAGGGCAGGGCGGCGGAAACACCATATATTTT.

About this clone itself: One end of the junction is discordant with germline, which a read error may explain. The chain links TRBV7-7 to TRBJ2-1; 10 nucleotides align to TRBD2. Germline V gene lookup returns CDR1 SSHAT and CDR2 FNYEAQ (reference sequence). This CDR3 contains 15 residues. CDR3 DNA sequence: TGTGCTAGCAGCTCTCTAGCGGGAGAGCAAAATGAGCAGTTCTTC. Translating gives CASSSLAGEQNEQFF. Variable domain in full (rest from reference TRBV7-7 and TRBJ2-1): GAGVSQSPRYKVTKRGQDVTLRCDPISSHATLYWYQQALGQGPEFLTYFNYEAQPDKSGLPSDRFSAERPEGSISTLTIQRTEQRDSAMYRCASSSLAGEQNEQFFGPGTRLTVL.

The DNA of the CDR3 is TGTGCCAGCAGCCCCCTGGTGGGGGGGAGCTCCTACGAGCAGTACTTC. This encodes CASSPLVGGSSYEQYF. This chain connects TRBV5-5 to TRBJ2-7, with 7 positions matching TRBD2. This CDR3 is 16 amino acids long. Per the germline V gene, CDR1 is SGHKS and CDR2 is YYEKEE (reference sequence). Germline trimming cut 4 bases from V and 0 bases from J; bases unmatched to any gene: 10.

The chain recombines TRBV4-3 with TRBJ2-7; possibly TRBD2 for D (6 bases). Germline CDR1 reads LGHNA; CDR2 reads YSLEER. The CDR3 runs 14 residues. V was cut by 0 bases and J by 4 bases, with 10 bases left in between. The CDR3 bases are TGCGCCAGCAGCCAAGAAGGGCGGGATTACGAGCAGTACTTC. Translated: CASSQEGRDYEQYF.

This chain joins TRBV2 and TRBJ1-1, with a possible D match to TRBD1 (5 bases). CDR3 length equals 17 residues. The ends were cut back, 3 bases at V and 1 base at J, with 18 bases in the middle. The germline V gene encodes CDR1 SNHLY and CDR2 FYNNEI. CDR3 sequence: CASSEELLKGQNTEAFF. In DNA, the CDR3 is TGTGCCAGCAGTGAGGAACTTCTGAAGGGGCAGAACACTGAAGCTTTCTTT.

The V gene is TRBV11-2, the J gene TRBJ2-5; 10 nucleotides align to TRBD1. The germline V gene has CDR1 SGHAT and CDR2 FQNNGV. The CDR3 is 16 amino acids. Trimming at V came to 5 bases and at J to 0 bases, leaving 6 bases not matched to a gene. The CDR3 region is CASSHRQGADQETQYF. The CDR3 coding sequence is TGTGCCAGCAGCCACCGACAGGGGGCCGACCAAGAGACCCAGTACTTC.

The chain combines TRBV6-6 with TRBJ1-2, with 8 nucleotides matching TRBD1. This CDR3 contains 14 residues. V lost 6 bases and J lost 7; bases outside the gene matches: 10. Germline loops: CDR1 MNHNY, CDR2 SVGAGI (reference sequence). CDR3 sequence reads: CASSGQGGVIGYTF. CDR3 bases: TGTGCCAGCAGCGGACAGGGAGGAGTTATTGGCTACACCTTC.

CDR3 nucleotides: TGTGCCTGGAGTTTTAGGGGTCAAGCGGGGATCTACGAGCAGTACTTC. Its protein is CAWSFRGQAGIYEQYF. This chain connects TRBV30 to TRBJ2-7, with TRBD2 matching 7 bases. CDR3 length: 16 residues. In germline, CDR1 is GTSNPN, CDR2 SVGIG (reference sequence). Trimming cost V 2 bases and J 3 bases; bases outside gene matches: 13.